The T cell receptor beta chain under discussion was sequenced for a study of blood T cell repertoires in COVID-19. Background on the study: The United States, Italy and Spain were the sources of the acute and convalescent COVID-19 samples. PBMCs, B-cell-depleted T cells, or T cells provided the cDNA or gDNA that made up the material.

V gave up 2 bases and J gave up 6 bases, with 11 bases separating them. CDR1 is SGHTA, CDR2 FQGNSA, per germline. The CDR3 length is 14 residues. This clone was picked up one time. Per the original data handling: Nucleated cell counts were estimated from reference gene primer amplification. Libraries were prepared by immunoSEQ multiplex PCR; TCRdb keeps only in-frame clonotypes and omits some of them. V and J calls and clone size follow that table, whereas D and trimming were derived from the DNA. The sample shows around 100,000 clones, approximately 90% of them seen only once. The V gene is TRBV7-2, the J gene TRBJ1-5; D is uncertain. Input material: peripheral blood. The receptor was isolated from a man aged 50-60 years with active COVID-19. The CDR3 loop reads CASSLSLGGQPQHF. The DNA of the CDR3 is TGTGCCAGCAGCTTAAGCCTGGGAGGTCAGCCCCAGCATTTT.